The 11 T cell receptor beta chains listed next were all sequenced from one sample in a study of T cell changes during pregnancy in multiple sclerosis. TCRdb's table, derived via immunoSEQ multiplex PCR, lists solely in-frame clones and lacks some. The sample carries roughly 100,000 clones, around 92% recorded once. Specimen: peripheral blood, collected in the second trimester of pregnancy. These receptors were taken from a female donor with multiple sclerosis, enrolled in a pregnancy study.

In nucleotides, the CDR3 is TGTGCCAGCAGTGACGGGGATAGCGGGAGGATAAGGGAGACCCAGTACTTC. Translating gives CASSDGDSGRIRETQYF. The chain uses TRBV6-1 and TRBJ2-5; 10 bases align to TRBD2. Germline CDR1 MNHNS, CDR2 SASEGT. The CDR3 sequence is 17 residues long. V trimming: 3 bases; J trimming: 5 bases; junction bases outside the gene matches: 12.

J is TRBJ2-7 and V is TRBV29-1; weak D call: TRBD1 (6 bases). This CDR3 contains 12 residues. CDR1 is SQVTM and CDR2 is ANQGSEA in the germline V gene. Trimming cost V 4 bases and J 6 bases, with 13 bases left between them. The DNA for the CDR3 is TGCAGCGTTGGGGTGAACAGGGTCGAGCAGTACTTC. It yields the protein CSVGVNRVEQYF.

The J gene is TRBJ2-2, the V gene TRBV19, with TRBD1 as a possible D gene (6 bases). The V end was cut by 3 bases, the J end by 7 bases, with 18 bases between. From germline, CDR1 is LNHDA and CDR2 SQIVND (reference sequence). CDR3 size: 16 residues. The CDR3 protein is CASSMGTRGQGGELFF. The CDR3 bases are TGTGCCAGTAGTATGGGGACAAGGGGTCAGGGCGGGGAGCTGTTTTTT.

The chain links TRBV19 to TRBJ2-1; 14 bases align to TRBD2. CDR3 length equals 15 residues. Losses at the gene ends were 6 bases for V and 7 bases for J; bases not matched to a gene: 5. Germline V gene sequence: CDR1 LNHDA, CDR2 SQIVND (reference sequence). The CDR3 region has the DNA TGTGCCAGTAGGGAAGGGACTAGCGGGGGTAATGAGCAGTTCTTC. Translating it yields CASREGTSGGNEQFF.

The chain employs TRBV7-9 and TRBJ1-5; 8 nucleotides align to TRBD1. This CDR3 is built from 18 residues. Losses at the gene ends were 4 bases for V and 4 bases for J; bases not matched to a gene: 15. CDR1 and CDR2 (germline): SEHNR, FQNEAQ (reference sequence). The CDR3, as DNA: TGTGCCAGCAGCTCGACTGCGGACAGGGAAGATTGGAATCAGCCCCAGCATTTT. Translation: CASSSTADREDWNQPQHF.

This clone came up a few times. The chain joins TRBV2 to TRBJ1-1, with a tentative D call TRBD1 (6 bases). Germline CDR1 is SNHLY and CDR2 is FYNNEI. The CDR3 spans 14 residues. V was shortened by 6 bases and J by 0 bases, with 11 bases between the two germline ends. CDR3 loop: CASSVRGMNTEAFF. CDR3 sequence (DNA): TGTGCCAGCAGCGTCAGGGGTATGAACACTGAAGCTTTCTTT.

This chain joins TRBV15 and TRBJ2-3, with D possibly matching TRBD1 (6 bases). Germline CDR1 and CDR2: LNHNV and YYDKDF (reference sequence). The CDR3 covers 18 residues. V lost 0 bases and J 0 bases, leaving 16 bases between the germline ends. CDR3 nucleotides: TGTGCCACCAGCAGAGATCGGGGCTCCCAGGGGAGCACAGATACGCAGTATTTT. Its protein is CATSRDRGSQGSTDTQYF.

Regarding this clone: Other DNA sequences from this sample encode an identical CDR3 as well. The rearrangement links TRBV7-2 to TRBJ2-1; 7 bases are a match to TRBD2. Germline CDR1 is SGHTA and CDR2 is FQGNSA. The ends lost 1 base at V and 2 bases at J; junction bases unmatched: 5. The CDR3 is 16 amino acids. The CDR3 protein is CASSLVAGGTYNEQFF. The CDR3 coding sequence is TGTGCCAGCAGCTTAGTAGCGGGCGGAACCTACAATGAGCAGTTCTTC.

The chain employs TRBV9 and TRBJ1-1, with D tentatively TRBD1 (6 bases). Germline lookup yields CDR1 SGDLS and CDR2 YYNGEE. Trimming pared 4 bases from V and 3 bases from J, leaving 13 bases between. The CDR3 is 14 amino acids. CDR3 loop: CASSLQGWDTEAFF. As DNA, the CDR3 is TGTGCCAGCAGCTTACAGGGTTGGGACACTGAAGCTTTCTTT.

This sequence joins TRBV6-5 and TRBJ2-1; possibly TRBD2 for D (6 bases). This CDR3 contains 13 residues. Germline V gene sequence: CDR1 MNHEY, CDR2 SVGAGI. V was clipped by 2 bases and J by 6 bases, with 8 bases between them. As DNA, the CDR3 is TGTGCCAGCAGTTACCTGACTAGCAATGAGCAGTTCTTC. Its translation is CASSYLTSNEQFF.

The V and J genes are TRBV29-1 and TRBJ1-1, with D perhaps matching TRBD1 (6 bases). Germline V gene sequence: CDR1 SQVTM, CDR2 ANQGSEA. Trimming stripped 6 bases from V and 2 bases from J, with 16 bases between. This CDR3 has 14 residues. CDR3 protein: CSVLGGRENTEAFF. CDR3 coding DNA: TGCAGCGTCCTGGGGGGGCGTGAAAACACTGAAGCTTTCTTT.